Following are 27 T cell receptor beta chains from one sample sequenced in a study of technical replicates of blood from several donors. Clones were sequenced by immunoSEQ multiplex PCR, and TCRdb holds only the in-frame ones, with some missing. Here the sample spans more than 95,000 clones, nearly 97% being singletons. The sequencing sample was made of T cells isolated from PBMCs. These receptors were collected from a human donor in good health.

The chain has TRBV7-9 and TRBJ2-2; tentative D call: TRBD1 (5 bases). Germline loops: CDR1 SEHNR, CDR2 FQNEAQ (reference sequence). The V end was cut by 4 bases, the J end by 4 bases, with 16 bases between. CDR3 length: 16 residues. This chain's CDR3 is CASSSLSAGPTGELFF. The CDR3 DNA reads TGTGCCAGCAGCTCCCTATCGGCAGGGCCCACCGGGGAGCTGTTTTTT.

CDR3 nucleotide sequence: TGTGCCAGCTGTGAAGCTTCTAATGAAAAACTGTTTTTT. Protein: CASCEASNEKLFF. This chain joins TRBV28 and TRBJ1-4; no firm D call. The CDR3 runs to 13 residues. Germline V lookup: CDR1 MDHEN, CDR2 SYDVKM. V gave up 8 bases and J gave up 3 bases, with 10 bases separating them.

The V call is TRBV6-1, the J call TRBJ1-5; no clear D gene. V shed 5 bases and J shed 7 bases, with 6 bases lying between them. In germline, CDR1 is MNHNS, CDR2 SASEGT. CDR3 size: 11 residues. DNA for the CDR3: TGTGCCAGCAGTCCGGGACAGCCCCAGCATTTT. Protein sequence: CASSPGQPQHF.

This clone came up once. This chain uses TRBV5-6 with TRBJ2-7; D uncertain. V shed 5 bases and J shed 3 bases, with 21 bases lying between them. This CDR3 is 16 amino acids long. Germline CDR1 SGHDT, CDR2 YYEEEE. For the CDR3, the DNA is TGTGCCAGCAGACGAGAACGGTTCGGCAGACTCTACGAGCAGTACTTC. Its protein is CASRRERFGRLYEQYF.

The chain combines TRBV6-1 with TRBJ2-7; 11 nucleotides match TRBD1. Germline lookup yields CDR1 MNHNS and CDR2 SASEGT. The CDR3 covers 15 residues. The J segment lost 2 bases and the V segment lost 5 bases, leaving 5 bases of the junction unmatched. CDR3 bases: TGTGCCAGCAGTTCCGGACAGGGGGCAGCCTACGAGCAGTACTTC. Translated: CASSSGQGAAYEQYF.

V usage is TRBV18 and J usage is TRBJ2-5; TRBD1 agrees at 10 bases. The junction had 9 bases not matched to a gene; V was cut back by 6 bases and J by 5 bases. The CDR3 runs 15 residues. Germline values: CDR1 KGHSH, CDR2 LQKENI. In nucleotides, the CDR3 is TGTGCCAGCTCCCCGACAGGGGGCTGGGTGGAGACCCAGTACTTC. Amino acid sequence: CASSPTGGWVETQYF.

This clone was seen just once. The CDR3 spells CASVRGWGNSPLHF. The DNA of the CDR3 is TGTGCCAGCGTCAGGGGGTGGGGAAATTCACCCCTCCACTTT. V gene TRBV25-1 combines with J gene TRBJ1-6; TRBD1 matches at 7 bases. Germline CDR1 MGHDK, CDR2 SYGVNS. The ends lost 8 bases at V and 7 bases at J; junction bases unmatched: 8. The CDR3 loop spans 14 amino acids.

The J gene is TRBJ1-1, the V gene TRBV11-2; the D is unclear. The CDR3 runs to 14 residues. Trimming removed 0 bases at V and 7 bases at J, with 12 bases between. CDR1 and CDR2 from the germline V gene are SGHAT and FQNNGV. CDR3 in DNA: TGTGCCAGCAGCTTAGAAGCCGGGTTTTTTGAAGCTTTCTTT. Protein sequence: CASSLEAGFFEAFF.

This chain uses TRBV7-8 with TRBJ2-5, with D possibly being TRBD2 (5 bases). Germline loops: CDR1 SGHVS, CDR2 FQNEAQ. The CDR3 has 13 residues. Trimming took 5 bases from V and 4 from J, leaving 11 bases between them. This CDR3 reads CASSALGGETQYF. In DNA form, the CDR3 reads TGTGCCAGCAGCGCCCTTGGAGGAGAGACCCAGTACTTC.

The CDR3 DNA reads TGTGCCAGCAGTGATCGCGGGGATCTGGGAGATACGCAGTATTTT. Its translation: CASSDRGDLGDTQYF. The genes are TRBV6-1 and TRBJ2-3; perhaps TRBD2 as D (6 bases). Trimming pared 3 bases from V and 5 bases from J, leaving 15 bases between. Germline values: CDR1 MNHNS, CDR2 SASEGT. CDR3 length equals 15 residues.

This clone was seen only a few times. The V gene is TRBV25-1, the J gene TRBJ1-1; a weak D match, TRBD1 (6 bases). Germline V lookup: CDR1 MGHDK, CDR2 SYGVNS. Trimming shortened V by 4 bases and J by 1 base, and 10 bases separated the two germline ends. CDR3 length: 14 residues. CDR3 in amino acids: CASSAGTQNTEAFF. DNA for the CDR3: TGTGCCAGCAGTGCAGGGACACAGAACACTGAAGCTTTCTTT.

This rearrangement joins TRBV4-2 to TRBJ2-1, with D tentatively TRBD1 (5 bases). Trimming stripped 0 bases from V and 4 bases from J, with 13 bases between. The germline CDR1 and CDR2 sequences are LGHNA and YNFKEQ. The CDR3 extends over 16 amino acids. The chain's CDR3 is CASSQDPRVEYNEQFF. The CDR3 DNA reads TGTGCCAGCAGCCAAGATCCCAGGGTCGAGTACAATGAGCAGTTCTTC.

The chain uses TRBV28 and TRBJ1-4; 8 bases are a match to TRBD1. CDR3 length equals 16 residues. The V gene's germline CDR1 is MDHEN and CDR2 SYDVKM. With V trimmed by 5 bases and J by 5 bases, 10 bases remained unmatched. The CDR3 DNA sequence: TGTGCCAGCAGTCCCCGAGACAGGGGAGGAAATGAAAAACTGTTTTTT. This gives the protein CASSPRDRGGNEKLFF.

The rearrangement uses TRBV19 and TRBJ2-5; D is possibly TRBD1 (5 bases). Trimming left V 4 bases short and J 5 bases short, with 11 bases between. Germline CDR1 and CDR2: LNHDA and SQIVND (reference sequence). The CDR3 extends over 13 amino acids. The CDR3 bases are TGTGCCAGTAGTACCCAGGGTGCGGAGACCCAGTACTTC. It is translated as CASSTQGAETQYF.

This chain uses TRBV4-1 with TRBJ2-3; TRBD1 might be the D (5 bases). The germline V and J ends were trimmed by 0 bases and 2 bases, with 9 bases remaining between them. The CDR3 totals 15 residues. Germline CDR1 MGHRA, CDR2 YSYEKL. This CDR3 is CASSQDGRDTDTQYF. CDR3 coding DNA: TGCGCCAGCAGCCAAGATGGCAGGGACACAGATACGCAGTATTTT.

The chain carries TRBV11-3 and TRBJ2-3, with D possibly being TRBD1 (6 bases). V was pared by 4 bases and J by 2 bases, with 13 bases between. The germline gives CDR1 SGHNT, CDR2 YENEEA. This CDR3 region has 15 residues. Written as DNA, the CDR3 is TGTGCCAGCAGCTCAGGACAGAACCCCACAGATACGCAGTATTTT. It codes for CASSSGQNPTDTQYF.

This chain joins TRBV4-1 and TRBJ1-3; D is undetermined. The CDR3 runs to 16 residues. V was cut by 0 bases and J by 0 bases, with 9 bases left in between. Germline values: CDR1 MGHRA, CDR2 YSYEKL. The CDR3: CASSQDTDYSGNTIYF. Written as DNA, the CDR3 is TGCGCCAGCAGCCAAGATACCGACTACTCTGGAAACACCATATATTTT.

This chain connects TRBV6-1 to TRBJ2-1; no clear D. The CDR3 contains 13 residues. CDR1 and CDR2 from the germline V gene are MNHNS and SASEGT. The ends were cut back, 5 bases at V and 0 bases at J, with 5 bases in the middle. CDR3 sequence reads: CASSSSSYNEQFF. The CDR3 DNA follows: TGTGCCAGCAGTTCTAGCTCCTACAATGAGCAGTTCTTC.

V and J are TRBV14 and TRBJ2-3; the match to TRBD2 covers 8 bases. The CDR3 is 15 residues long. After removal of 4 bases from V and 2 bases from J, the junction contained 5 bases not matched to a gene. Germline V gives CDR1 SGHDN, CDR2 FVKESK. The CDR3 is CASSRVLAATDTQYF. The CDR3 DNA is TGTGCCAGCAGCCGCGTACTAGCGGCCACAGATACGCAGTATTTT.

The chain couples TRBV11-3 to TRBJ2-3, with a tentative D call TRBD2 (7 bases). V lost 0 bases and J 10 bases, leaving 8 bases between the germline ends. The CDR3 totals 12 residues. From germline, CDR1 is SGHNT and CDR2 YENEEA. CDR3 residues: CASSLDGGPQYF. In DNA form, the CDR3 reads TGTGCCAGCAGCTTAGACGGGGGGCCGCAGTATTTT.

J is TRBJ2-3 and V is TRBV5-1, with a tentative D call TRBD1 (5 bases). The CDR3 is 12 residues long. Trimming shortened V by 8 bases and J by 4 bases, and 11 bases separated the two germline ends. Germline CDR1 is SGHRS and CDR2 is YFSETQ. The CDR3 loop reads CASRRGPDTQYF. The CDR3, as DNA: TGCGCCAGTCGAAGGGGCCCAGATACGCAGTATTTT.

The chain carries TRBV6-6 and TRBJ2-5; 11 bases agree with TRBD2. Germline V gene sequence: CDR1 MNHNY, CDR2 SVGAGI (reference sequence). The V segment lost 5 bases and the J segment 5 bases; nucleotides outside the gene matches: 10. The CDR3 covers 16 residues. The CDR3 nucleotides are TGTGCCAGCAGTCCTAGCGGGGGGTCTTATGGGGAGACCCAGTACTTC. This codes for CASSPSGGSYGETQYF.

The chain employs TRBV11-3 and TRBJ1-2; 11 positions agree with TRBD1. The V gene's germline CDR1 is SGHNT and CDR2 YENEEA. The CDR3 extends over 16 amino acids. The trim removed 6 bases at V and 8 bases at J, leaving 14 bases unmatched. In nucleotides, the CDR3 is TGTGCCAGCAGTGTTCAAGGGACAGGGGGGAGAAGGGGCTACACCTTC. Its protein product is CASSVQGTGGRRGYTF.

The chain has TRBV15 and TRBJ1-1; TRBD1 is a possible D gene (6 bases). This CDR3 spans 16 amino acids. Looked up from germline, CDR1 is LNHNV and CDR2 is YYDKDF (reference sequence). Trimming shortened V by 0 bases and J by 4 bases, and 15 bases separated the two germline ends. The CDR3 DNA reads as TGTGCCACCAGCAGAGAACAGGGATCGTGGAGCACTGAAGCTTTCTTT. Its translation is CATSREQGSWSTEAFF.

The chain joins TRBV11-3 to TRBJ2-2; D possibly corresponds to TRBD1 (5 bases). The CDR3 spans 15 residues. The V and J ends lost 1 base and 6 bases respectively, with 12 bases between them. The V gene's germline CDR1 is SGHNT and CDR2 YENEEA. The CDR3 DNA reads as TGTGCCAGCAGCTTAGGGGGCAGCCTTGCCGGGGAGCTGTTTTTT. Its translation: CASSLGGSLAGELFF.

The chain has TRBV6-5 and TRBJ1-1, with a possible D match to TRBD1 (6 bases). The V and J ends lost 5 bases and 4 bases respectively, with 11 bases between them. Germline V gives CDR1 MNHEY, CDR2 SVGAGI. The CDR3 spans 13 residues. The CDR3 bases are TGTGCCAGCAGTGTCGGCAGGGGCACTGAAGCTTTCTTT. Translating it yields CASSVGRGTEAFF.

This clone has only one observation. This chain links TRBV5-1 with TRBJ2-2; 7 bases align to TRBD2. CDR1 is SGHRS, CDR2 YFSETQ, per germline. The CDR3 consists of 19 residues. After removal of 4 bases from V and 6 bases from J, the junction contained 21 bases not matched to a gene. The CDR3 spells CASSSGARLPALKAGELFF. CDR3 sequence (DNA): TGCGCCAGCAGCAGCGGGGCCAGACTTCCCGCCCTTAAGGCCGGGGAGCTGTTTTTT.